This record looks at one T cell receptor beta chain sequence and its context. Antigen: not known. The sample belongs to a study of long-term antiretroviral therapy in people with HIV. Study at large: The earliest samples came about a decade before the 2015 immediate-ART recommendation.

Study-level findings and limits: Collection of the blood, which took place between 2004 and 2017, possibly occurred under older ART regimens.

Investigators performed immunoSEQ version v3.0 at survey level. Measured with immunoSEQ multiplex PCR; TCRdb has only the in-frame clones, and not every one. The sample lists about 25,000 clones; 86% were seen once. Two or more post-ART PBMC samples, plus at least one pre-ART sample, were available for each donor. The input for sequencing was unsorted PBMCs, taken 1.9 years after starting antiretroviral therapy. This sequence was found in a woman aged 25 to 39 with HIV.

CDR3 region: CAAGKSSYNEQFF. The CDR3 DNA follows: TGTGCCGCCGGGAAGAGCTCCTACAATGAGCAGTTCTTC. The gene calls are TRBV11-1 and TRBJ2-1; possible D gene TRBD2, 5 bases. This CDR3 comprises 13 residues. Trimming cost V 11 bases and J 0 bases, with 11 bases left between them. Germline V gene lookup returns CDR1 SGHAT and CDR2 FQDESV (reference sequence).